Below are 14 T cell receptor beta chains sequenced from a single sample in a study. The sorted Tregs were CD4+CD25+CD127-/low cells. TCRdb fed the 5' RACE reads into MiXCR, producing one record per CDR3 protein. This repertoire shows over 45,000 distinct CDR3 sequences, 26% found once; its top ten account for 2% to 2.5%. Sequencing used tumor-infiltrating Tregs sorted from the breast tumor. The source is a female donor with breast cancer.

The CDR3 DNA follows: TGTGCCAGTGTCGAGCGTTCGAGCTCCTACAATGAGCAGTTCTTC. Protein sequence: CASVERSSSYNEQFF. The genes are TRBV12-3 or TRBV12-4 and TRBJ2-1; unclear D gene. V was cut by 9 bases and J by 0 bases, with 15 bases left in between. This CDR3 is 15 amino acids long.

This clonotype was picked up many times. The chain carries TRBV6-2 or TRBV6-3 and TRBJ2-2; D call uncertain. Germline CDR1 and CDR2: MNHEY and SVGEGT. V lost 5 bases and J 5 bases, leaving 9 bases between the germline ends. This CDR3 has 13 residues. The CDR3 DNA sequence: TGTGCCAGCAGTCGGACCACTACCGGGGAGCTGTTTTTT. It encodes CASSRTTTGELFF.

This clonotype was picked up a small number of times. The CDR3 DNA reads as TGCGCCAGCAGCACGTCCGGGACTAGCGTGTCGGAGACCCAGTACTTC. It is translated as CASSTSGTSVSETQYF. This chain joins TRBV5-1 and TRBJ2-5; 10 nucleotides align to TRBD2. V was clipped by 4 bases and J by 5 bases; unmatched bases: 11. Germline V CDR1 and CDR2: SGHRS, YFSETQ. The CDR3 contains 16 residues.

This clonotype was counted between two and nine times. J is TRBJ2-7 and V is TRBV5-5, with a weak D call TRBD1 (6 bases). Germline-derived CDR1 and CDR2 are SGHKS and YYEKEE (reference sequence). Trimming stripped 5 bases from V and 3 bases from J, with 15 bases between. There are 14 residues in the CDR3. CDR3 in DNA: TGTGCCAGCAGACCCCGGGACAACTACTACGAGCAGTACTTC. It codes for CASRPRDNYYEQYF.

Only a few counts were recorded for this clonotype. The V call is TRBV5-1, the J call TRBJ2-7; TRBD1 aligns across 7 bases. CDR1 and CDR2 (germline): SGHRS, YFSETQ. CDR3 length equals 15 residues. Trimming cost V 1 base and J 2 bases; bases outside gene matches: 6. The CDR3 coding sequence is TGCGCCAGCAGCTTGTACCTGGACAGGCCCTACGAGCAGTACTTC. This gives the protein CASSLYLDRPYEQYF.

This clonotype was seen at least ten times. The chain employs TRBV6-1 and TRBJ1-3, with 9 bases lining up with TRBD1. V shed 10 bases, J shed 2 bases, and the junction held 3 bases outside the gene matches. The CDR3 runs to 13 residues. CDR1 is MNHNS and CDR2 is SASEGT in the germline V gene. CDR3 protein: CATGDRAGNTIYF. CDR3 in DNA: TGTGCCACCGGGGACAGGGCTGGAAACACCATATATTTT.

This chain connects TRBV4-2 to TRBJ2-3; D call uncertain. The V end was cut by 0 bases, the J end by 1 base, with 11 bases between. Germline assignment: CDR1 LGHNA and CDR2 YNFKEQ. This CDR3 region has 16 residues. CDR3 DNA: TGTGCCAGCAGCCAAGAAGCTCCCCCCCGCACAGATACGCAGTATTTT. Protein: CASSQEAPPRTDTQYF.

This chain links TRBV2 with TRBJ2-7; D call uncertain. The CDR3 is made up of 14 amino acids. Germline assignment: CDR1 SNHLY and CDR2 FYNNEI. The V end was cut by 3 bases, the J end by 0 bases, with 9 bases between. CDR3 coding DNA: TGTGCCAGCAGTGATTCTCACATCTCCTACGAGCAGTACTTC. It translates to CASSDSHISYEQYF.

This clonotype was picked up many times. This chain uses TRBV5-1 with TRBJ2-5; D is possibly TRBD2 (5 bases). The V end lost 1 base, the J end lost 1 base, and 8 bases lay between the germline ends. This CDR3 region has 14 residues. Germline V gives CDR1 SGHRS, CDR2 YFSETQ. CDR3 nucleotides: TGCGCCAGCAGCTTGAGCGGCATCCAAGAGACCCAGTACTTC. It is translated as CASSLSGIQETQYF.

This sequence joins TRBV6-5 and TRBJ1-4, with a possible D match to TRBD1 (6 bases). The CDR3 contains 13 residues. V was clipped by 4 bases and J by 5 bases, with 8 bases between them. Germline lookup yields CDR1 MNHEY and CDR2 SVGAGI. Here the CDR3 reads CASSWGRNEKLFF. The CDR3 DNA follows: TGTGCCAGCAGTTGGGGGCGGAATGAAAAACTGTTTTTT.

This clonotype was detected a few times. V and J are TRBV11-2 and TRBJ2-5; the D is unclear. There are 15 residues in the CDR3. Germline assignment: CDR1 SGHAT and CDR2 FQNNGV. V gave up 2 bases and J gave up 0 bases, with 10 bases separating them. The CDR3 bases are TGTGCCAGCAGCTTATTCCGGAGAAACCAAGAGACCCAGTACTTC. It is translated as CASSLFRRNQETQYF.

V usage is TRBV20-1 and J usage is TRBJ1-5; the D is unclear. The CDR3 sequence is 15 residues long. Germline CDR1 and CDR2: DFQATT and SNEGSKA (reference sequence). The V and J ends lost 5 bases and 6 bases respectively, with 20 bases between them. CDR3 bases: TGCAGTGCTTACACCGGAGGGTCTCCTGCTCAGCCCCAGCATTTT. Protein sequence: CSAYTGGSPAQPQHF.

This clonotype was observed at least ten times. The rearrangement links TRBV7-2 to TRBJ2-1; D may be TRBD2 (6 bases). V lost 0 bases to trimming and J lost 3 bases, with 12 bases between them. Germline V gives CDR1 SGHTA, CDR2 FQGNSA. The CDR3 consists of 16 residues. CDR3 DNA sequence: TGTGCCAGCAGCTTAGCTGCGGCTAGCGTCTACAATGAGCAGTTCTTC. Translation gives CASSLAAASVYNEQFF.

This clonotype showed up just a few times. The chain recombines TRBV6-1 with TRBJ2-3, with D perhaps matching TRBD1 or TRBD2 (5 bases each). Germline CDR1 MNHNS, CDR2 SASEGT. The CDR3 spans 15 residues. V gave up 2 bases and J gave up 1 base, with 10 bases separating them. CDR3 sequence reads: CASSESRGRTDTQYF. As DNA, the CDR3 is TGTGCCAGCAGTGAAAGTAGGGGACGCACAGATACGCAGTATTTT.